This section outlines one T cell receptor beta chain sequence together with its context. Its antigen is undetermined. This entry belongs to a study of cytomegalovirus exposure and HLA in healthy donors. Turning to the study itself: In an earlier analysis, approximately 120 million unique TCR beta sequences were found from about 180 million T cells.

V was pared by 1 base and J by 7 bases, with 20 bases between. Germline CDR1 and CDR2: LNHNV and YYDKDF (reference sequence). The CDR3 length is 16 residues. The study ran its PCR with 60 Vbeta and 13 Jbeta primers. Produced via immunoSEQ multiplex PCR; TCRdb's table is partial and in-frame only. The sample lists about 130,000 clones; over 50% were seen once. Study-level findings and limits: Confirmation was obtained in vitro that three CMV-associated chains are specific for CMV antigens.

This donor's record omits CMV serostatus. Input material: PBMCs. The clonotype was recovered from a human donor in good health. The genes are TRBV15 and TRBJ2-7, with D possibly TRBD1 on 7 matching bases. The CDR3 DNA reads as TGTGCCACCAGCAGAGGTCAACAGGGGTTAGCGGCAGAGCAGTACTTC. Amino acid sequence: CATSRGQQGLAAEQYF.